The rows below give T cell receptor beta chains drawn from one sample of a study of T cell responses to AZD1222 COVID-19 vaccine. The method was immunoSEQ multiplex PCR; TCRdb's version includes in-frame clones alone and lacks a portion of them. This sample carries about 140,000 clones, 92% of them seen once, and the ten largest clones take 3.1%. The sequenced sample was peripheral blood, obtained on day 0 of AZD1222 vaccination. Receptors were obtained from an adult in good health. Each CDR3 is given with its conserved first and last residue. D genes are given only for firm matches. Expanded clones get a size class; other rows say once, few or many, or leave the size out.

J gene: TRBJ1-6
clone size: NA
V gene: TRBV7-8
D gene: NA
CDR3 protein: CASSLVSGGGSYNSPLHF
CDR3 DNA: TGTGCCAGCAGCTTAGTCAGCGGGGGCGGCTCCTATAATTCACCCCTCCACTTT

J gene: TRBJ2-2
clone size: few
V gene: TRBV30
D gene: NA
CDR3 protein: CAWTPGAGLLGELFF
CDR3 DNA: TGTGCCTGGACCCCGGGCGCGGGCCTTCTAGGGGAGCTGTTTTTT

J gene: TRBJ2-7
clone size: NA
V gene: TRBV27
D gene: TRBD2
CDR3 protein: CASSLDPGLAGEQYF
CDR3 DNA: TGTGCCAGCAGTTTAGACCCGGGACTAGCGGGAGAGCAGTACTTC

J gene: TRBJ1-4
clone size: NA
V gene: TRBV7-8
D gene: NA
CDR3 protein: CASSLPPGTLIREKLFF
CDR3 DNA: TGTGCCAGCAGCCTACCACCCGGGACGCTAATACGGGAAAAACTGTTTTTT

J gene: TRBJ2-2
clone size: many
V gene: TRBV10-3
D gene: TRBD1
CDR3 protein: CAIKTGETNTGELFF
CDR3 DNA: TGTGCCATCAAGACAGGGGAGACCAACACCGGGGAGCTGTTTTTT

J gene: TRBJ1-1
clone size: NA
V gene: TRBV18
D gene: NA
CDR3 protein: CASSPSGGQAEAFF
CDR3 DNA: TGTGCCAGCTCACCCTCCGGGGGCCAGGCTGAAGCTTTCTTT

J gene: TRBJ1-1
clone size: NA
V gene: TRBV5-5
D gene: NA
CDR3 protein: CASSYPPPNTEAFF
CDR3 DNA: TGTGCCAGCAGCTATCCCCCGCCGAACACTGAAGCTTTCTTT

J gene: TRBJ1-2
clone size: NA
V gene: TRBV5-6
D gene: TRBD1
CDR3 protein: CASSSRQGAQFGGYTF
CDR3 DNA: TGTGCCAGCAGCTCTAGACAGGGGGCGCAATTCGGTGGCTACACCTTC

J gene: TRBJ1-1
clone size: NA
V gene: TRBV28
D gene: TRBD1
CDR3 protein: CASRGQGDRTEAFF
CDR3 DNA: TGTGCCAGCAGGGGACAGGGGGATAGAACTGAAGCTTTCTTT

J gene: TRBJ2-7
clone size: once
V gene: TRBV12-3/TRBV12-4
D gene: TRBD2
CDR3 protein: CASSSAGGYEQYF
CDR3 DNA: TGTGCCAGCAGTTCAGCGGGAGGCTACGAGCAGTACTTC

J gene: TRBJ2-1
clone size: NA
V gene: TRBV9
D gene: TRBD2
CDR3 protein: CASSATPEREMTYNEQFF
CDR3 DNA: TGTGCCAGCAGCGCGACCCCCGAGCGGGAGATGACCTACAATGAGCAGTTCTTC

J gene: TRBJ2-7
clone size: NA
V gene: TRBV28
D gene: NA
CDR3 protein: CASSSPSSASSYEQYF
CDR3 DNA: TGTGCCAGCAGTTCACCCTCCTCAGCCTCCTCCTACGAGCAGTACTTC

J gene: TRBJ2-7
clone size: NA
V gene: TRBV14
D gene: NA
CDR3 protein: CASSPRHGSSYEQYF
CDR3 DNA: TGTGCCAGCAGCCCACGGCACGGCAGCTCCTACGAGCAGTACTTC

J gene: TRBJ1-5
clone size: NA
V gene: TRBV5-5
D gene: TRBD1
CDR3 protein: CASSLDRGNQPQHF
CDR3 DNA: TGTGCCAGCAGCTTGGACAGGGGTAATCAGCCCCAGCATTTT

J gene: TRBJ1-6
clone size: NA
V gene: TRBV28
D gene: NA
CDR3 protein: CASKLGGGLQNSPLHF
CDR3 DNA: TGTGCCAGCAAACTGGGTGGGGGGCTCCAAAATTCACCCCTCCACTTT

J gene: TRBJ1-2
clone size: NA
V gene: TRBV4-2
D gene: TRBD1
CDR3 protein: CASSQDGTGGTYGYTF
CDR3 DNA: TGTGCCAGCAGCCAAGATGGGACAGGGGGGACCTATGGCTACACCTTC

J gene: TRBJ1-5
clone size: NA
V gene: TRBV7-2
D gene: NA
CDR3 protein: CASSLDYGAQPQHF
CDR3 DNA: TGTGCCAGCAGCTTAGACTACGGAGCCCAGCCCCAGCATTTT

J gene: TRBJ1-2
clone size: NA
V gene: TRBV27
D gene: NA
CDR3 protein: CASSLSRDLGGYTF
CDR3 DNA: TGTGCCAGCAGTTTATCGAGAGACCTCGGGGGCTACACCTTC

J gene: TRBJ2-2
clone size: NA
V gene: TRBV7-6
D gene: NA
CDR3 protein: CASSLTPFGLAYTGELFF
CDR3 DNA: TGTGCCAGCAGCCTAACTCCCTTCGGGCTAGCTTACACCGGGGAGCTGTTTTTT

J gene: TRBJ1-5
clone size: NA
V gene: TRBV27
D gene: NA
CDR3 protein: CASSSSSGESNQPQHF
CDR3 DNA: TGTGCCAGCAGTTCATCATCAGGGGAGAGCAATCAGCCCCAGCATTTT

J gene: TRBJ2-3
clone size: NA
V gene: TRBV4-2
D gene: NA
CDR3 protein: CASSQDDPSGTDTQYF
CDR3 DNA: TGTGCCAGCAGCCAAGATGACCCTAGCGGCACAGATACGCAGTATTTT

J gene: TRBJ1-2
clone size: NA
V gene: TRBV18
D gene: NA
CDR3 protein: CASSPVTGVSSSNYGYTF
CDR3 DNA: TGTGCCAGCTCACCAGTCACGGGGGTTAGTTCGTCTAACTATGGCTACACCTTC

J gene: TRBJ1-6
clone size: NA
V gene: TRBV10-2
D gene: NA
CDR3 protein: CASRGREENSPLHF
CDR3 DNA: TGCGCCAGCAGGGGGCGCGAGGAGAATTCACCCCTCCACTTT

J gene: TRBJ2-7
clone size: NA
V gene: TRBV2
D gene: TRBD1
CDR3 protein: CASSATGTGYEQYF
CDR3 DNA: TGTGCCAGCAGTGCCACCGGGACAGGGTACGAGCAGTACTTC

J gene: TRBJ1-4
clone size: few
V gene: TRBV5-1
D gene: TRBD1
CDR3 protein: CASSLEQGAYKLFF
CDR3 DNA: TGCGCCAGCAGCTTGGAACAGGGGGCCTATAAACTGTTTTTT

J gene: TRBJ2-1
clone size: NA
V gene: TRBV27
D gene: TRBD2
CDR3 protein: CASSLYGTNYNEQFF
CDR3 DNA: TGTGCCAGCAGTTTATACGGGACTAACTACAATGAGCAGTTCTTC

J gene: TRBJ1-5
clone size: NA
V gene: TRBV10-3
D gene: NA
CDR3 protein: CAAKTEFNQPQHF
CDR3 DNA: TGTGCCGCCAAAACAGAGTTCAATCAGCCCCAGCATTTT

J gene: TRBJ2-3
clone size: NA
V gene: TRBV11-3
D gene: NA
CDR3 protein: CASSLGGYYTDTQYF
CDR3 DNA: TGTGCCAGCAGCTTAGGCGGCTACTACACAGATACGCAGTATTTT

J gene: TRBJ2-7
clone size: NA
V gene: TRBV14
D gene: NA
CDR3 protein: CASSQITTWTAYEQYF
CDR3 DNA: TGTGCCAGCAGCCAAATTACAACCTGGACGGCCTACGAGCAGTACTTC

J gene: TRBJ2-7
clone size: NA
V gene: TRBV27
D gene: NA
CDR3 protein: CASSLSAGYEQYF
CDR3 DNA: TGTGCCAGCAGTTTATCGGCAGGTTACGAGCAGTACTTC

J gene: TRBJ2-1
clone size: NA
V gene: TRBV19
D gene: NA
CDR3 protein: CASSGSNEQFF
CDR3 DNA: TGTGCCAGTAGCGGGAGCAATGAGCAGTTCTTC

J gene: TRBJ1-5
clone size: NA
V gene: TRBV6-6
D gene: NA
CDR3 protein: CASRADRNQPQHF
CDR3 DNA: TGTGCCAGCAGGGCGGACAGAAATCAGCCCCAGCATTTT

J gene: TRBJ2-7
clone size: once
V gene: TRBV7-9
D gene: NA
CDR3 protein: CASSSTGLNAYEQYF
CDR3 DNA: TGTGCCAGCAGCTCGACAGGTCTCAACGCGTACGAGCAGTACTTC

J gene: TRBJ1-4
clone size: NA
V gene: TRBV12-3/TRBV12-4
D gene: NA
CDR3 protein: CASSPGGEKLFF
CDR3 DNA: TGTGCCAGCAGCCCGGGGGGGGAAAAACTGTTTTTT

J gene: TRBJ1-3
clone size: NA
V gene: TRBV7-9
D gene: TRBD1
CDR3 protein: CASSLQGTASGNTIYF
CDR3 DNA: TGTGCCAGCAGCTTACAAGGGACAGCCTCTGGAAACACCATATATTTT

J gene: TRBJ1-2
clone size: NA
V gene: TRBV5-1
D gene: NA
CDR3 protein: CASTIQGGYGYTF
CDR3 DNA: TGCGCCAGCACCATACAGGGAGGCTATGGCTACACCTTC

J gene: TRBJ2-1
clone size: NA
V gene: TRBV4-1
D gene: NA
CDR3 protein: CASSPQEWNEQFF
CDR3 DNA: TGCGCCAGCAGCCCGCAGGAGTGGAATGAGCAGTTCTTC

J gene: TRBJ2-4
clone size: NA
V gene: TRBV7-2
D gene: TRBD1
CDR3 protein: CASSLGVGQGNLAKNIQYF
CDR3 DNA: TGTGCCAGCAGCTTGGGTGTGGGACAGGGGAATCTAGCCAAAAACATTCAGTACTTC

J gene: TRBJ1-1
clone size: NA
V gene: TRBV12-3/TRBV12-4
D gene: NA
CDR3 protein: CASSLFRNTEAFF
CDR3 DNA: TGTGCCAGCAGTTTATTCCGGAACACTGAAGCTTTCTTT

J gene: TRBJ2-1
clone size: NA
V gene: TRBV6-2/TRBV6-3
D gene: TRBD2
CDR3 protein: CASTPTTSGRAEQFF
CDR3 DNA: TGTGCCAGCACCCCTACGACTAGCGGGAGGGCTGAGCAGTTCTTC

J gene: TRBJ1-1
clone size: NA
V gene: TRBV6-2/TRBV6-3
D gene: NA
CDR3 protein: CASTPIGPNTEAFF
CDR3 DNA: TGTGCCAGCACCCCAATCGGGCCGAACACTGAAGCTTTCTTT

J gene: TRBJ2-5
clone size: NA
V gene: TRBV15
D gene: NA
CDR3 protein: CATSDPSGLPGDPQETQYF
CDR3 DNA: TGTGCCACCAGCGACCCTTCAGGACTACCCGGAGACCCACAAGAGACCCAGTACTTC